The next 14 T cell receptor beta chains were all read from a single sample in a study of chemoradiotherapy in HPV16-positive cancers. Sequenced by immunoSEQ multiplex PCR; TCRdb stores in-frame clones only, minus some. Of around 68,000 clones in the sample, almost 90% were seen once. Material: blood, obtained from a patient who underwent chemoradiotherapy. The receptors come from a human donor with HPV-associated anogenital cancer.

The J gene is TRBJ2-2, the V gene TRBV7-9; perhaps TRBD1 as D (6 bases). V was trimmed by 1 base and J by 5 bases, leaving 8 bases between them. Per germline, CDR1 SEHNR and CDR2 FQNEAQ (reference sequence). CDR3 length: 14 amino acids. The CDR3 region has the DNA TGTGCCAGCAGCTTAGGCAGGGGTACCGGGGAGCTGTTTTTT. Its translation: CASSLGRGTGELFF.

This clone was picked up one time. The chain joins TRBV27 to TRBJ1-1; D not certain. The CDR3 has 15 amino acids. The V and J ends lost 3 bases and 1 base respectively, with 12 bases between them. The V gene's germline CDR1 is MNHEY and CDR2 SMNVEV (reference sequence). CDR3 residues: CASSLEGWGNTEAFF. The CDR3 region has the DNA TGTGCCAGCAGTTTGGAGGGATGGGGGAACACTGAAGCTTTCTTT.

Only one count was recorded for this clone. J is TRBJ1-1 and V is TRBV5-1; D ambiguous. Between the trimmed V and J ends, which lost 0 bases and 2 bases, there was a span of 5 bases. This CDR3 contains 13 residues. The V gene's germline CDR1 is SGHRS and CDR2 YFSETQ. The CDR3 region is CASSLAANTEAFF. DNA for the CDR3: TGCGCCAGCAGCTTGGCCGCCAACACTGAAGCTTTCTTT.

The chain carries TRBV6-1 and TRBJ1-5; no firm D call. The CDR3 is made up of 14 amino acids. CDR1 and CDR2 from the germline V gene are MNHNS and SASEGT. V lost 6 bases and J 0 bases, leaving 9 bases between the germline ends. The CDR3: CASSPTSSNQPQHF. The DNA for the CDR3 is TGTGCCAGCAGCCCCACCAGTAGCAATCAGCCCCAGCATTTT.

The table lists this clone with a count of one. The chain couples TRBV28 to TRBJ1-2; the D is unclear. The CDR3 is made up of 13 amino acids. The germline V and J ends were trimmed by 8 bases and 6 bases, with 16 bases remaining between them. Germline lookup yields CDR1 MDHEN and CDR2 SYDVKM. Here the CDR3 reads CASRGGWNHGYTF. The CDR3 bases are TGTGCCAGCCGGGGAGGGTGGAACCATGGCTACACCTTC.

CDR3 nucleotides: TGTGCCAGCAGCCAAGATCCCGCAGGGGGTACAGTAAACACCGGGGAGCTGTTTTTT. Translated: CASSQDPAGGTVNTGELFF. V usage is TRBV4-2 and J usage is TRBJ2-2; TRBD1 matches 7 bases. The CDR3 is made up of 19 amino acids. The trim removed 0 bases at V and 2 bases at J, leaving 12 bases unmatched. In germline, CDR1 is LGHNA, CDR2 YNFKEQ.

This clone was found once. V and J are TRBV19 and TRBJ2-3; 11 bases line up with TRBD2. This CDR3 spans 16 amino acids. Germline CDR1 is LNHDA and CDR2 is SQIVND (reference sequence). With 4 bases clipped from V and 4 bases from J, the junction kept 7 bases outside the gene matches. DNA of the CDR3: TGTGCCAGTAGTACACTAGCGGGAGCAGTATCAGATACGCAGTATTTT. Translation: CASSTLAGAVSDTQYF.

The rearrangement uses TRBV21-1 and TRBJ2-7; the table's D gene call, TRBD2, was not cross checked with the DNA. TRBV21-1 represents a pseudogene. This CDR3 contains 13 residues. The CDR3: CASSNGGSYEQYF. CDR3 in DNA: TGTGCCAGCAGCAACGGGGGATCCTACGAGCAGTACTTC.

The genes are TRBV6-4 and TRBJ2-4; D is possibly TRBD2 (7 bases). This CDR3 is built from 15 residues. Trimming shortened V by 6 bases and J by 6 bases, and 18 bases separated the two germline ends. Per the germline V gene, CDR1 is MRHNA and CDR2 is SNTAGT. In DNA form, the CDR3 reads TGTGCCAGCAGCCCAAACACCGGGGGGCTAAACATTCAGTACTTC. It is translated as CASSPNTGGLNIQYF.

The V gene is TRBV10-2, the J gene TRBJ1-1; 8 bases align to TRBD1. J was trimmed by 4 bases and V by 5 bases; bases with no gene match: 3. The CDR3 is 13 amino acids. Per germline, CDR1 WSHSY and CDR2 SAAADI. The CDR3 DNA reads TGCGCCAGCAGTTTAACAGGGGGCACTGAAGCTTTCTTT. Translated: CASSLTGGTEAFF.

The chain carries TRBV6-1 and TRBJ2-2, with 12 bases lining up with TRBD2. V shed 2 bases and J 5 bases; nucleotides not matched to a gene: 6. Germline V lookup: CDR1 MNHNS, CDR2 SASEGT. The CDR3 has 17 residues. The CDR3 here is CASSELAGGSRTGELFF. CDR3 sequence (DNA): TGTGCCAGCAGTGAACTAGCGGGAGGGTCTAGGACCGGGGAGCTGTTTTTT.

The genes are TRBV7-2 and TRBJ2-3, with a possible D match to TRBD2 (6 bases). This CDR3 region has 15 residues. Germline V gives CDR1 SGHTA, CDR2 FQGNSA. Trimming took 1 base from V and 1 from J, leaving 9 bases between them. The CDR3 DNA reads TGTGCCAGCAGCTTAGGACCGGGGGGCACAGATACGCAGTATTTT. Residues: CASSLGPGGTDTQYF.

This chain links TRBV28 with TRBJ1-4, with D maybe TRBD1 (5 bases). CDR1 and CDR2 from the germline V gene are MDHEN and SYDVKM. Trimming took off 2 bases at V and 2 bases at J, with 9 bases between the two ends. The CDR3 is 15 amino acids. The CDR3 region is CASSLVGTTNEKLFF. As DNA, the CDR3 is TGTGCCAGCAGTTTAGTGGGGACCACTAATGAAAAACTGTTTTTT.

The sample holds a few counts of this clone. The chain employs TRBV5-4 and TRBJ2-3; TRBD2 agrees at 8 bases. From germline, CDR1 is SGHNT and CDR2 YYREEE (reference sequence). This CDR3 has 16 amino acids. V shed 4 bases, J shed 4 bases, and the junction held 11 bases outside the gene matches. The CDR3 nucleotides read TGTGCCAGCAGCCAAGAGGGCGCGGGGGGCCCAGATACGCAGTATTTT. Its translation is CASSQEGAGGPDTQYF. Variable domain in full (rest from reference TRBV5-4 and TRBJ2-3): ETGVTQSPTHLIKTRGQQVTLRCSSQSGHNTVSWYQQALGQGPQFIFQYYREEENGRGNFPPRFSGLQFPNYSSELNVNALELDDSALYLCASSQEGAGGPDTQYFGPGTRLTVL.